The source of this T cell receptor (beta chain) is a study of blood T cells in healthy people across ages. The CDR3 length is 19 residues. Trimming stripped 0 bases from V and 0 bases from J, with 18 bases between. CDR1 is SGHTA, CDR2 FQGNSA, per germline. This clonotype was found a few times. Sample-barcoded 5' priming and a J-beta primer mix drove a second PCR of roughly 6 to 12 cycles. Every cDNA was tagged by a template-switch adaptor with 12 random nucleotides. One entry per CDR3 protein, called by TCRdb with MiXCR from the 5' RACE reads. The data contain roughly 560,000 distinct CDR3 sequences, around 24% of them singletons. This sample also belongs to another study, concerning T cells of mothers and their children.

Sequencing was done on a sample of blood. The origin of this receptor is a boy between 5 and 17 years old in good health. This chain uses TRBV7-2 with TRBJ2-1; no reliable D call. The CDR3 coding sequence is TGTGCCAGCAGCTTAGCGAAGGTGGTAGCCCAAATCTCCTACAATGAGCAGTTCTTC. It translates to CASSLAKVVAQISYNEQFF.